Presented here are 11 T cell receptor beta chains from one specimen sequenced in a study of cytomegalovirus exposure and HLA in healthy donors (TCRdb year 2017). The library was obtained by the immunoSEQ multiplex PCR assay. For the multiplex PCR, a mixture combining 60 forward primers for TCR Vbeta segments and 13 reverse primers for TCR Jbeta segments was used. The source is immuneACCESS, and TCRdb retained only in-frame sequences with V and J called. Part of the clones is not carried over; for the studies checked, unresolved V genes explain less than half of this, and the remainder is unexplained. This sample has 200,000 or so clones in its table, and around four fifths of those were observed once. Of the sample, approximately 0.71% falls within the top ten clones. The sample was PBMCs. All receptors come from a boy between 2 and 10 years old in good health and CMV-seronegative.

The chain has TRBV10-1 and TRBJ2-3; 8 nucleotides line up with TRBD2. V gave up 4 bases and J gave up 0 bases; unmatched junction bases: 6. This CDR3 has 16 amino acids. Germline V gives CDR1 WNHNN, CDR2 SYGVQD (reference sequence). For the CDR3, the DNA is TGCGCCAGCAGTGTCGCGAAGCGGGGGAGCACAGATACGCAGTATTTT. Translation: CASSVAKRGSTDTQYF.

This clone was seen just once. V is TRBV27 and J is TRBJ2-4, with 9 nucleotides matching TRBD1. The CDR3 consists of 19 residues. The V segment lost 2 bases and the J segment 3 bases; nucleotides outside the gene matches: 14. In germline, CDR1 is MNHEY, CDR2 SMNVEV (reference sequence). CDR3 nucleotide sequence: TGTGCCAGCAGTTTAGAGGGACAGGGTCTTGGCTTCGTCAAAAACATTCAGTACTTC. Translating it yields CASSLEGQGLGFVKNIQYF.

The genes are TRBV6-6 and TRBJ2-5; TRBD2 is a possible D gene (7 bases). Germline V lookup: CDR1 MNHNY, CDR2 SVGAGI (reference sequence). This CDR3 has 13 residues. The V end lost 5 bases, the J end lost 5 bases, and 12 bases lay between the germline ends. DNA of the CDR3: TGTGCCAGCAGTAGGGGGGGCGAGGAGACCCAGTACTTC. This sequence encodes CASSRGGEETQYF.

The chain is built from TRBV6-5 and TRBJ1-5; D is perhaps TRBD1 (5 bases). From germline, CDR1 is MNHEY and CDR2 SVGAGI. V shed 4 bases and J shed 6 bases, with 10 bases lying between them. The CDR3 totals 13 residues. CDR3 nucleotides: TGTGCCAGCAGTTTGGGGCGCGGTCAGCCCCAGCATTTT. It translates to CASSLGRGQPQHF.

The CDR3 reads CASSLGPWQSNQPQHF. CDR3 in DNA: TGTGCCAGCAGCTTAGGGCCCTGGCAGAGCAATCAGCCCCAGCATTTT. This chain connects TRBV7-2 to TRBJ1-5; D is unresolved. The germline CDR1 and CDR2 sequences are SGHTA and FQGNSA. The CDR3 loop spans 16 amino acids. V shed 1 base and J shed 1 base, with 11 bases lying between them.

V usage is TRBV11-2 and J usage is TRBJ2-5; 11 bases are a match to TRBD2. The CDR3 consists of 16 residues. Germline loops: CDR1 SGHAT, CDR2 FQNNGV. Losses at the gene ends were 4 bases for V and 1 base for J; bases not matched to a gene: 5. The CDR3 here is CASSWGLADVQETQYF. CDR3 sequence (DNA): TGTGCCAGCAGCTGGGGACTAGCGGATGTCCAAGAGACCCAGTACTTC.

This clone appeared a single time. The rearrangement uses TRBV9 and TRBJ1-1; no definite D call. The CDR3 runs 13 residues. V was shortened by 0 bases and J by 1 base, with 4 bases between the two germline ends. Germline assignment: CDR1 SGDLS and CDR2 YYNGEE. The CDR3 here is CASSVDKNTEAFF. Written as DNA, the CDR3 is TGTGCCAGCAGCGTAGACAAGAACACTGAAGCTTTCTTT.

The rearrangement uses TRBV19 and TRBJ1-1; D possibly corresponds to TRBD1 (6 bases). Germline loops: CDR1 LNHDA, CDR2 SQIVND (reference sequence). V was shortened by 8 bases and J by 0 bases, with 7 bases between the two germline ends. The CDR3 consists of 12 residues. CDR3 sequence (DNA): TGTGCCAGTCAGGGGATGAACACTGAAGCTTTCTTT. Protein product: CASQGMNTEAFF.

CDR3 protein: CASSGGAAGVNTEAFF. CDR3 bases: TGTGCCAGCAGTGGAGGGGCCGCGGGGGTGAACACTGAAGCTTTCTTT. This sequence joins TRBV25-1 and TRBJ1-1; the D gene is possibly TRBD1 (5 bases). Trimming cost V 4 bases and J 0 bases, with 15 bases left between them. The CDR3 runs to 16 residues. The germline V gene encodes CDR1 MGHDK and CDR2 SYGVNS.

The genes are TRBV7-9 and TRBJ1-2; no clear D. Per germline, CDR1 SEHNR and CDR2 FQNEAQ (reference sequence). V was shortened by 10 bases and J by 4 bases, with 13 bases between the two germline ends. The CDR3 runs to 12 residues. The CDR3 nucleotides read TGTGCCACCACTCCGGTTAGCTATGGCTACACCTTC. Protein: CATTPVSYGYTF.

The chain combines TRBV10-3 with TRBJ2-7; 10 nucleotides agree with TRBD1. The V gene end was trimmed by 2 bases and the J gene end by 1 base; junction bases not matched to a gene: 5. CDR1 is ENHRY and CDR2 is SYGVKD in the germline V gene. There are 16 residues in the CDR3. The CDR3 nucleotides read TGTGCCATCAGTGAGCCGGGACAGGGGCTTTCCTACGAGCAGTACTTC. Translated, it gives CAISEPGQGLSYEQYF.